What follows describes a single TCR beta chain. This record comes from a study of CD8 T cells in Susac syndrome. The germline V gene has CDR1 SGDLS and CDR2 YYNGEE. The V gene lost 4 bases and the J gene lost 3 bases, with 14 bases spanning the gap. The CDR3 extends over 14 amino acids. RNA was extracted with the RNeasy kit, and a quantity of roughly 0.45 to 1 ug was reverse transcribed using random hexamers. TCRdb re-called the immunoSEQ multiplex PCR reads with MiXCR, one entry per CDR3 protein. The data contain some 180,000 distinct CDR3 sequences, roughly 94% of them singletons. The chain couples TRBV9 to TRBJ2-7; tentative D call: TRBD1 (5 bases). The sample comprised CD4+ T cells from PBMCs. This receptor was identified in a human donor with Susac syndrome. The CDR3 here is CASSRLGDSYEQYF. The CDR3 DNA reads TGTGCCAGCAGCCGCCTCGGTGACAGCTACGAGCAGTACTTC.